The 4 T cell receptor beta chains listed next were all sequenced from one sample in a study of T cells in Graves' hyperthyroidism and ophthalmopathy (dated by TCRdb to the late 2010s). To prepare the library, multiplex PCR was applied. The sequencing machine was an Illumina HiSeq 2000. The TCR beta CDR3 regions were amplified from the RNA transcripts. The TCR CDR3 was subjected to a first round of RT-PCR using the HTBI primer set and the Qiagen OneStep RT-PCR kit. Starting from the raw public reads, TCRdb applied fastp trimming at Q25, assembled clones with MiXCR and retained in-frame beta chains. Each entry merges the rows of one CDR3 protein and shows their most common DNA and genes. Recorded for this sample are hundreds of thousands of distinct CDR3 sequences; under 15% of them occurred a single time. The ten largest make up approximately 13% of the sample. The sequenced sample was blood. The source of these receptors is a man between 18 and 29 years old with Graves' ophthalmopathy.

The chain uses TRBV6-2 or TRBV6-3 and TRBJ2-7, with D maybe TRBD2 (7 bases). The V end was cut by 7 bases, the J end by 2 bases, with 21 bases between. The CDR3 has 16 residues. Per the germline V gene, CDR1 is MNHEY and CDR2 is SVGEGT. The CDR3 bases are TGTGCCAGCACCTTCGCCCTTGACGGGGGGCCCTACGAGCAGTACTTC. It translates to CASTFALDGGPYEQYF.

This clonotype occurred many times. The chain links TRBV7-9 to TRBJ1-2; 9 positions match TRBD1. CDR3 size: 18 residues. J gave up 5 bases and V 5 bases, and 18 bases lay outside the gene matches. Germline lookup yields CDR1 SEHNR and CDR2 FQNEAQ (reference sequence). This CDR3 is CASSSTNRDRALLYGYTF. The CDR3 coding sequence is TGTGCCAGCAGCAGTACGAACCGGGACAGGGCTCTACTATATGGCTACACCTTC.

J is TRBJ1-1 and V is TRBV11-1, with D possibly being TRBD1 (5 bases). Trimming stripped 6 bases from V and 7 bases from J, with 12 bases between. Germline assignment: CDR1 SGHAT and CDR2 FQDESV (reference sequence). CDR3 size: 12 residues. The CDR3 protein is CASRGGGNEAFF. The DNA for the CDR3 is TGTGCCAGCAGGGGGGGGGGGAATGAAGCTTTCTTT.

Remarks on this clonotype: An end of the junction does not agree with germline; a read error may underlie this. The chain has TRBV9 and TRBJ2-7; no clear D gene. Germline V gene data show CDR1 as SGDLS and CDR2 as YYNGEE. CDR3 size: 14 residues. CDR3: CASTVGLVSYEQYF. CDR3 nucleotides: TGTGCCAGCACCGTAGGGCTGGTCTCCTACGAGCAGTACTTC.